These T cell receptor beta chains were read from a single sample in a study of shared clonotypes between healthy human individuals. Libraries were prepared by immunoSEQ multiplex PCR; TCRdb keeps only in-frame clonotypes and omits some of them. The sample shows almost 750,000 clones, roughly 72% of them seen only once. Sequenced input: memory CD4+ T cells sorted from blood. These receptors all stem from a young woman in good health. The CDR3 runs from the conserved cysteine through the conserved F or W. Fields, in order: J gene, clone size, CDR3 length, V gene, D gene, CDR3 DNA, CDR3 protein. The D gene is left open where the match is weak. Where a row states a size, it is once, few, many or the class of an expanded clone; other rows omit it.

>TRBJ2-7|.|13|TRBV2|TRBD1
TGTGCCAGCGGGACAGGGAACTCCTACGAGCAGTACTTC
CASGTGNSYEQYF
>TRBJ2-7|.|13|TRBV6-5|.
TGTGCCAGCAGTCGCCGGGGGCCCTACGAGCAGTACTTC
CASSRRGPYEQYF
>TRBJ1-2|.|14|TRBV7-9|.
TGTGCCAGCAGCTCACAGACAGACCAGCGGGGCTACACCTTC
CASSSQTDQRGYTF
>TRBJ2-7|.|15|TRBV30|TRBD2
TGTGCCTGGTCACCCCCGGGACTAGCCCGCTACGAGCAGTACTTC
CAWSPPGLARYEQYF
>TRBJ2-2|few|16|TRBV9|TRBD2
TGTGCCAGCAGTTTTATAGCGGGAGCGGGCACCGGGGAGCTGTTTTTT
CASSFIAGAGTGELFF
>TRBJ2-1|.|15|TRBV7-9|.
TGTGCCAGCAGCCGGGGACCTAACTCCTACAATGAGCAGTTCTTC
CASSRGPNSYNEQFF
>TRBJ2-7|.|14|TRBV19|TRBD1
TGTGCCAGTAGTAGGATGACAGGGTCCTACGAGCAGTACTTC
CASSRMTGSYEQYF
>TRBJ2-2|.|15|TRBV28|TRBD2
TGTGTCTCATCAACGGGAGGCCATAGCACCGGGGAGCTGTTTTTT
CVSSTGGHSTGELFF
>TRBJ2-3|.|13|TRBV28|.
TGTGCCTCCGAACAGGGAGGCACAGATACGCAGTATTTT
CASEQGGTDTQYF
>TRBJ2-7|.|11|TRBV20-1|.
TGCAGTGCTAGGGGCGACTACGAGCAGTACTTC
CSARGDYEQYF
>TRBJ1-1|.|13|TRBV18|.
TGTGCCAGCTCACAAAGGGGGAACACTGAAGCTTTCTTT
CASSQRGNTEAFF
>TRBJ2-2|once|15|TRBV4-1|TRBD2
TGCGCCAGCAGCCAACGAGCGGGGGACGCCGGGGAGCTGTTTTTT
CASSQRAGDAGELFF
>TRBJ2-7|.|16|TRBV28|TRBD2
TGTGCCAGCACCCTAAACTCTCTAGCGGGAGCCTACGAGCAGTACTTC
CASTLNSLAGAYEQYF
>TRBJ1-1|.|15|TRBV28|.
TGTGCCAGCAGTTTGATGGTACTCCAATCTCTTGAAGCTTTCTTT
CASSLMVLQSLEAFF
>TRBJ2-4|.|16|TRBV4-1|.
TGCGCCAGCAGCCATCCCTCAGCGGGAGCCAAAAACATTCAGTACTTC
CASSHPSAGAKNIQYF
>TRBJ1-3|.|17|TRBV18|TRBD1
TGTGCCAGCTCACCACCGACAGGGAGAACACTCGGAAACACCATATATTTT
CASSPPTGRTLGNTIYF
>TRBJ2-2|.|14|TRBV10-3|.
TGTGCCATCCCTGCGGGACCCAACACCGGGGAGCTGTTTTTT
CAIPAGPNTGELFF
>TRBJ2-7|.|15|TRBV7-7|TRBD1
TGTGCCAGCAGTCCAGGGGACAGCGGATCCTACGAGCAGTACTTC
CASSPGDSGSYEQYF
>TRBJ2-2|.|14|TRBV19|TRBD2
TGTGCCAGTAGTATGGCGGGAGAGGCCGGGGAGCTGTTTTTT
CASSMAGEAGELFF